This T cell receptor beta chain derives from a study of T cells in Graves' hyperthyroidism and ophthalmopathy. There were TCR beta CDR3 regions amplified from RNA transcripts. First-round RT-PCR with HTBI primers amplified the TCR CDR3 region. TCRdb re-analysed the multiplex PCR reads in MiXCR, keeping a single row per CDR3 protein. The table records about 290,000 distinct CDR3 sequences, about 14% of them present only once. The table lists this clonotype with many counts. Disease duration under 2 months; hyperthyroidism patients were aged 18 to 65. Diagnostic decisions used clinical symptoms, serum thyroxine and TRAb, thyroid ultrasound and orbital computed tomography. Initially, at the first diagnosis of hyperthyroidism and before any ophthalmopathy symptoms, blood was sampled. Fresh peripheral blood, around 10 ml of it, supplied the PBMCs. In germline, CDR1 is DFQATT, CDR2 SNEGSKA (reference sequence). V was pared by 2 bases and J by 2 bases, with 3 bases between. This CDR3 has 12 residues.

The chain is built from TRBV20-1 and TRBJ2-2; D gene unclear. Material for sequencing was blood. The clonotype was recovered from a woman in her 30s with Graves' hyperthyroidism that later progressed to Graves' ophthalmopathy. The CDR3 loop is CSARYNTGELFF. The CDR3 DNA sequence: TGCAGTGCTAGATATAACACCGGGGAGCTGTTTTTT.